This T cell receptor beta chain was captured by sequencing in a study of Graves' ophthalmopathy and Graves' hyperthyroidism. The PBMCs originated from approximately 10 ml of fresh peripheral blood. RNA served as the template for amplifying TCR beta CDR3 regions. HTBI primers served in a first-round RT-PCR, which a second-round multiplex PCR followed. From the multiplex PCR reads, TCRdb called clonotypes with MiXCR, one entry per CDR3 protein. This sample has tens of thousands of distinct CDR3 sequences, with approximately 50% found just once. The germline CDR1 and CDR2 sequences are LGHDT and YNNKEL (reference sequence). This CDR3 region has 19 residues. J was trimmed by 5 bases and V by 0 bases; bases with no gene match: 16. This clonotype has just a few counts.

The clonotype originates from an adult woman with Graves' ophthalmopathy. The V gene is TRBV3-1, the J gene TRBJ2-3, with 8 bases that match TRBD2. Sequencing was performed on peripheral blood. CDR3 nucleotide sequence: TGTGCCAGCAGCCAAGATGAAGGGAGGACTAGCCGGAGGAGAGATACGCAGTATTTT. This translates into CASSQDEGRTSRRRDTQYF.